A single sample is the source of the 29 T cell receptor beta chains below, sequenced in a study of fetal regulatory T cell absence and autoimmunity. TCRdb's table, derived via immunoSEQ multiplex PCR, lists solely in-frame clones and lacks some. Of 95,000 to 100,000 clones in the sample, about two thirds were seen once. Sequencing was carried out using pancreas tissue. The receptors stem from a male donor with IPEX syndrome.

The V and J genes are TRBV5-1 and TRBJ1-2; 8 bases are shared with TRBD1. The germline V gene encodes CDR1 SGHRS and CDR2 YFSETQ. V trimming: 5 bases; J trimming: 7 bases; junction bases outside the gene matches: 10. This CDR3 contains 14 residues. The CDR3 loop reads CASSSPGQVFGYTF. CDR3 DNA: TGCGCCAGCAGTTCTCCGGGACAGGTTTTTGGCTACACCTTC.

There are a few counts of this clone. A read error may account for a junction end that differs from germline. The chain joins TRBV19 to TRBJ2-7; D call uncertain. CDR1 is LNHDA, CDR2 SQIVND, per germline (reference sequence). The CDR3 has 11 residues. CDR3 nucleotides: TGTGCCAGTAGTTCCTCCGACGAGCAGTACTTC. Amino acids: CASSSSDEQYF.

The chain has TRBV6-5 and TRBJ2-5; D is possibly TRBD1 (6 bases). This CDR3 contains 13 residues. V lost 5 bases, J lost 2 bases, and 9 bases lay in between. Germline V gives CDR1 MNHEY, CDR2 SVGAGI. The DNA of the CDR3 is TGTGCCAGCAGTGCAGGGGAACAAGAGACCCAGTACTTC. This gives the protein CASSAGEQETQYF.

The chain employs TRBV10-3 and TRBJ2-7, with 8 bases matching TRBD1. The CDR3 covers 13 residues. V trimming: 6 bases; J trimming: 3 bases; junction bases outside the gene matches: 4. Per germline, CDR1 ENHRY and CDR2 SYGVKD. CDR3 protein: CAISGQGRYEQYF. CDR3 nucleotide sequence: TGTGCCATCAGCGGACAGGGCCGCTACGAGCAGTACTTC.

V and J are TRBV7-2 and TRBJ2-5; TRBD2 aligns across 9 bases. The germline gives CDR1 SGHTA, CDR2 FQGNSA. The CDR3 is made up of 14 amino acids. V lost 5 bases, J lost 7 bases, and 8 bases stayed unmatched. In DNA form, the CDR3 reads TGTGCCAGCAGCAGCCTAGCGGGGTCAGTGACCCAGTACTTC. It translates to CASSSLAGSVTQYF.

V is TRBV7-9 and J is TRBJ2-2; D unclear. The CDR3 sequence is 15 residues long. Per germline, CDR1 SEHNR and CDR2 FQNEAQ (reference sequence). The V end lost 1 base, the J end lost 2 bases, and 8 bases lay between the germline ends. The CDR3 is CASSLVGYNTGELFF. DNA for the CDR3: TGTGCCAGCAGCTTAGTGGGCTACAACACCGGGGAGCTGTTTTTT.

The chain is built from TRBV5-4 and TRBJ2-2; maybe TRBD2 (7 bases). The CDR3 covers 16 residues. Trimming took 1 base from V and 0 from J, leaving 10 bases between them. Germline CDR1 is SGHNT and CDR2 is YYREEE (reference sequence). This CDR3 is CASSLRGAPNTGELFF. The CDR3 DNA reads as TGTGCCAGCAGCTTGCGGGGGGCCCCGAACACCGGGGAGCTGTTTTTT.

The CDR3 DNA is TGTGCCAGCAGCCGCATACTAGTCCCCACCTACGAGCAGTACTTC. It translates to CASSRILVPTYEQYF. This sequence joins TRBV7-8 and TRBJ2-7; a possible D gene is TRBD2 (5 bases). The CDR3 runs 15 residues. Trimming cost V 5 bases and J 2 bases, with 16 bases left between them. CDR1 and CDR2 from the germline V gene are SGHVS and FQNEAQ.

The J gene is TRBJ1-3, the V gene TRBV6-6, with 9 positions matching TRBD1. Germline-derived CDR1 and CDR2 are MNHNY and SVGAGI (reference sequence). The CDR3 is 16 residues long. Trimming at V came to 6 bases and at J to 1 base, leaving 7 bases not matched to a gene. DNA for the CDR3: TGTGCCAGCAGACTTCCGGGACAGGGTTCTGGAAACACCATATATTTT. Protein sequence: CASRLPGQGSGNTIYF.

This clone came up a few times. The chain combines TRBV5-1 with TRBJ2-1; tentatively, D is TRBD1 (5 bases). Germline lookup yields CDR1 SGHRS and CDR2 YFSETQ. This CDR3 region has 14 residues. V was clipped by 2 bases and J by 0 bases, with 6 bases between them. The DNA of the CDR3 is TGCGCCAGCAGCTTTGACAGCTCCTACAATGAGCAGTTCTTC. This gives the protein CASSFDSSYNEQFF.

J is TRBJ1-4 and V is TRBV4-3; 7 bases agree with TRBD1. Germline CDR1 and CDR2: LGHNA and YSLEER. The CDR3 extends over 18 amino acids. V gave up 1 base and J gave up 0 bases; unmatched junction bases: 8. The DNA of the CDR3 is TGCGCCAGCAGCCAAGCGACGGGACAGTTCGCAACTAATGAAAAACTGTTTTTT. This gives the protein CASSQATGQFATNEKLFF.

The J gene is TRBJ1-2, the V gene TRBV10-3, with D tentatively TRBD1 (6 bases). Trimming removed 7 bases from V and 3 bases from J, with 6 bases in between. Germline loops: CDR1 ENHRY, CDR2 SYGVKD. This CDR3 has 11 amino acids. CDR3 protein: CAITGDYGYTF. CDR3 nucleotide sequence: TGTGCCATCACAGGGGACTATGGCTACACCTTC.

The chain employs TRBV6-1 and TRBJ2-1; 7 bases align to TRBD2. The CDR3 runs to 16 residues. Germline V gene lookup returns CDR1 MNHNS and CDR2 SASEGT. Losses at the gene ends were 2 bases for V and 8 bases for J; bases not matched to a gene: 12. The CDR3 loop reads CASSEPGLVDLYEQFF. The CDR3 bases are TGTGCCAGCAGTGAACCCGGACTAGTCGACCTATATGAGCAGTTCTTC.

The chain couples TRBV6-5 to TRBJ2-2, with TRBD1 matching 8 bases. The junction had 9 bases not matched to a gene; V was cut back by 2 bases and J by 7 bases. The length of the CDR3 is 16 residues. Germline loops: CDR1 MNHEY, CDR2 SVGAGI. The chain's CDR3 is CASSYGAGGINGELFF. The CDR3 DNA sequence: TGTGCCAGCAGTTACGGAGCAGGGGGCATCAACGGGGAGCTGTTTTTT.

In the case of this clone: Germline and junction disagree at one end, which may indicate a read error. The sample holds other DNA sequences that translate to the same CDR3. The rearrangement joins TRBV6-5 to TRBJ2-7; 8 nucleotides line up with TRBD2. Germline-derived CDR1 and CDR2 are MNHEY and SVGAGI. The CDR3 is made up of 15 amino acids. CDR3 DNA sequence: TGTGCCAGCAGCCCCCTGGTGCGGGAGGTGTACGAGCAGTACTTT. As protein: CASSPLVREVYEQYF.

V gene TRBV6-5 combines with J gene TRBJ2-2; D is uncertain. This CDR3 spans 14 amino acids. Trimming cost V 6 bases and J 0 bases, with 8 bases left between them. The V gene's germline CDR1 is MNHEY and CDR2 SVGAGI. DNA for the CDR3: TGTGCCAGCAGCCCCCGCGCGAACACCGGGGAGCTGTTTTTT. Translated, it gives CASSPRANTGELFF.

This chain joins TRBV10-3 and TRBJ1-1; 7 positions agree with TRBD1. The CDR3 has 12 residues. The J segment lost 7 bases and the V segment lost 6 bases, leaving 5 bases of the junction unmatched. CDR1 and CDR2 (germline): ENHRY, SYGVKD. CDR3 in amino acids: CAISDRELEAFF. The CDR3 nucleotides read TGTGCCATCAGCGACAGGGAACTTGAAGCTTTCTTT.

V gene TRBV18 combines with J gene TRBJ2-1, with 14 bases fitting TRBD2. The CDR3 runs 20 residues. Germline V gene lookup returns CDR1 KGHSH and CDR2 LQKENI. Losses at the gene ends were 0 bases for V and 3 bases for J; bases not matched to a gene: 10. As DNA, the CDR3 is TGTGCCAGCTCACCACCGGTCTCCCCAGGACTAGCGGGAGGCTACAATGAGCAGTTCTTC. This codes for CASSPPVSPGLAGGYNEQFF.

V is TRBV7-9 and J is TRBJ1-1; D is undetermined. CDR1 and CDR2 (germline): SEHNR, FQNEAQ (reference sequence). This CDR3 has 13 residues. Deletions cut 4 bases from V and 6 bases from J, with 12 bases between. The CDR3 sequence is CASSSPQKAEAFF. CDR3 nucleotide sequence: TGTGCCAGCAGCTCCCCCCAGAAGGCTGAAGCTTTCTTT. The full variable domain, its missing parts supplied by reference TRBV7-9 and TRBJ1-1, is DTGVSQNPRHKITKRGQNVTFRCDPISEHNRLYWYRQTLGQGPEFLTYFQNEAQLEKSRLLSDRFSAERPKGSFSTLEIQRTEQGDSAMYLCASSSPQKAEAFFGQGTRLTVV.

The rearrangement uses TRBV7-8 and TRBJ2-3; D is perhaps TRBD1 (6 bases). The germline CDR1 and CDR2 sequences are SGHVS and FQNEAQ. Trimming removed 5 bases from V and 4 bases from J, with 16 bases in between. The length of the CDR3 is 15 residues. CDR3 loop: CASSPLQGLSDTQYF. In DNA, the CDR3 is TGTGCCAGCAGCCCACTGCAGGGGTTGTCAGATACGCAGTATTTT. Supplemented by reference TRBV7-8 and TRBJ2-3, the full variable domain reads GAGVSQSPRYKVAKRGQDVALRCDPISGHVSLFWYQQALGQGPEFLTYFQNEAQLDKSGLPSDRFFAERPEGSVSTLKIQRTQQEDSAVYLCASSPLQGLSDTQYFGPGTRLTVL.

In its sample, this clone was seen once. This sequence joins TRBV5-1 and TRBJ2-3; D gene ambiguous. Trimming shortened V by 2 bases and J by 2 bases, and 9 bases separated the two germline ends. Germline V lookup: CDR1 SGHRS, CDR2 YFSETQ. The CDR3 is 14 residues long. CDR3 sequence: CASSLDGSTDTQYF. CDR3 bases: TGCGCCAGCAGCTTAGACGGGTCCACAGATACGCAGTATTTT.

The CDR3 is CASNDRGPSTNEKLFF. CDR3 in DNA: TGTGCCAGCAACGACAGGGGGCCTTCAACTAATGAAAAACTGTTTTTT. The chain recombines TRBV6-6 with TRBJ1-4, with 10 bases aligning to TRBD1. The junction had 5 bases not matched to a gene; V was cut back by 7 bases and J by 0 bases. Germline V gene lookup returns CDR1 MNHNY and CDR2 SVGAGI (reference sequence). The CDR3 sequence is 16 residues long.

The chain carries TRBV6-1 and TRBJ1-1; a possible D gene is TRBD1 (6 bases). With 5 bases removed from V and 2 bases from J, the gap between germline ends came to 12 bases. The CDR3 length is 14 residues. Per germline, CDR1 MNHNS and CDR2 SASEGT. CDR3 nucleotides: TGTGCCAGCAGTTCACAGGGACGAAACACTGAAGCTTTCTTT. Amino acids: CASSSQGRNTEAFF.

The rearrangement joins TRBV5-1 to TRBJ2-2, with unresolved D. Trimming took off 1 base at V and 7 bases at J, with 23 bases between the two ends. In germline, CDR1 is SGHRS, CDR2 YFSETQ. CDR3 size: 18 residues. CDR3 bases: TGCGCCAGCAGCTTGTTCGTTCTCGGCCTGCCCTTGGGCGGGGAGCTGTTTTTT. This gives the protein CASSLFVLGLPLGGELFF.

This clone has more than one count but fewer than ten. The rearrangement links TRBV19 to TRBJ2-1; D uncertain. The CDR3 consists of 16 residues. Germline CDR1 is LNHDA and CDR2 is SQIVND (reference sequence). Trimming stripped 1 base from V and 9 bases from J, with 19 bases between. The CDR3 reads CASSIVWPFLRGEQFF. In nucleotides, the CDR3 is TGTGCCAGTAGTATAGTATGGCCTTTTCTCAGAGGTGAGCAGTTCTTC. The variable domain in full, with the rest retrieved from reference TRBV19 and TRBJ2-1, is DGGITQSPKYLFRKEGQNVTLSCEQNLNHDAMYWYRQDPGQGLRLIYYSQIVNDFQKGDIAEGYSVSREKKESFPLTVTSAQKNPTAFYLCASSIVWPFLRGEQFFGPGTRLTVL.

This clone has just a few counts. The chain links TRBV2 to TRBJ1-5; tentative D call: TRBD1 (5 bases). V was trimmed by 4 bases and J by 1 base, leaving 5 bases between them. This CDR3 contains 13 residues. Germline V CDR1 and CDR2: SNHLY, FYNNEI. The CDR3, as DNA: TGTGCCAGCAGTGCAGGGAGCAATCAGCCCCAGCATTTT. As protein: CASSAGSNQPQHF.

V is TRBV7-2 and J is TRBJ2-1; tentative D call: TRBD2 (5 bases). The CDR3 length is 13 residues. Germline V gene sequence: CDR1 SGHTA, CDR2 FQGNSA. The ends were cut back, 11 bases at V and 6 bases at J, with 17 bases in the middle. The CDR3 nucleotides read TGTGCCGCAGCAGTGGCCGCGGGCAATGAGCAGTTCTTC. Amino acids: CAAAVAAGNEQFF.

J is TRBJ2-3 and V is TRBV2, with 9 positions matching TRBD2. The germline V gene encodes CDR1 SNHLY and CDR2 FYNNEI. The CDR3 totals 17 residues. J was trimmed by 5 bases and V by 6 bases; bases with no gene match: 15. This chain's CDR3 is CASRLNPMRGGEDTQYF. In DNA, the CDR3 is TGTGCCAGCAGGTTGAACCCCATGCGGGGGGGCGAAGATACGCAGTATTTT.

The J gene is TRBJ1-2, the V gene TRBV6-6; weak D call: TRBD1 (6 bases). The CDR3 spans 14 residues. Trimming cost V 2 bases and J 4 bases, with 11 bases left between them. The germline CDR1 and CDR2 sequences are MNHNY and SVGAGI (reference sequence). The CDR3 region is CASSYRGTIYGYTF. For the CDR3, the DNA is TGTGCCAGCAGTTACAGGGGGACAATCTATGGCTACACCTTC.